The entry that follows covers one T cell receptor (beta chain) sequence. The antigen is unknown. The sample belongs to a study of cytotoxic CD8 clonotypes in ibrutinib-treated CLL. General study points: There were differences in sampling times between sustained-remission and progressing patients. Stable or contracted on treatment, public clonotypes were also uncommon. The clonality went up when patients responded to ibrutinib and dropped back toward baseline at progression.

There are 14 residues in the CDR3. Trimming took 2 bases from V and 5 from J, leaving 9 bases between them. Germline V gene data show CDR1 as LNHNV and CDR2 as YYDKDF (reference sequence). Profiled with immunoSEQ multiplex PCR; TCRdb holds only in-frame clones, not every one. The sample carries approximately 350,000 clones, 60% to 80% recorded once. Cryopreserved PBMCs supplied around 1.8 micrograms of genomic DNA for TCR beta libraries. Sequences were derived from PBMCs, sampled after 36 months of ibrutinib treatment. The sequence was collected from a human donor with chronic lymphocytic leukemia. The V gene is TRBV15, the J gene TRBJ1-4; possibly TRBD1 for D (6 bases). The CDR3 bases are TGTGCCACCAGCAGACCAGGACAGAATGAAAAACTGTTTTTT. This sequence encodes CATSRPGQNEKLFF.